This T cell receptor beta chain was profiled in a study of OX40 agonist ivuxolimab in advanced cancers. In the study overall: People in dose escalation had one of these cancers: hepatocellular carcinoma, melanoma, renal cell or head and neck cancer.

About this clone itself: Its antigen is still unknown.

The ends were cut back, 6 bases at V and 5 bases at J, with 13 bases in the middle. Per germline, CDR1 MDHEN and CDR2 SYDVKM. The CDR3 is 13 residues long. TCRdb keeps only in-frame clones here, not all; method: immunoSEQ multiplex PCR. The data hold roughly 92,000 clones, with around 90% observed a single time. The study's findings and limits: Clonal expansion from baseline to week 6 occurred in both CD4+ and CD8+ T cells.

The chain joins TRBV28 to TRBJ2-5; possibly TRBD2 for D (6 bases). The material was CD4+ or CD8+ T cells sorted from blood, obtained in a trial of the OX40 agonist ivuxolimab. The receptor was derived from an adult with an advanced solid tumor such as melanoma, head and neck, liver or kidney cancer. In DNA form, the CDR3 reads TGTGCCAGCAGCCTGCTCGCGGGGGAGACCCAGTACTTC. Translating it yields CASSLLAGETQYF.